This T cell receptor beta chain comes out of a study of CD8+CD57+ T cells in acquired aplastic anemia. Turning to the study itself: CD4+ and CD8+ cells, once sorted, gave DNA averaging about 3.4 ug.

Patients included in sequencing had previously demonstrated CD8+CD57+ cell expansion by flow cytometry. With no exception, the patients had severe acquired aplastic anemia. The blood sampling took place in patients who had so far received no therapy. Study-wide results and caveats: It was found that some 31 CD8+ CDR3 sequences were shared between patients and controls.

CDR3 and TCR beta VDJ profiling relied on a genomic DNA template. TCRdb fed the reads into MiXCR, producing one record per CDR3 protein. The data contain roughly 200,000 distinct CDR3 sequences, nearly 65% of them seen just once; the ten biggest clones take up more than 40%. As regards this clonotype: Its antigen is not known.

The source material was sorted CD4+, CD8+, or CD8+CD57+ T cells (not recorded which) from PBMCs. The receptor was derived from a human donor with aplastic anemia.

This CDR3 reads CAISESYYNEQFF. In nucleotides, the CDR3 is TGTGCCATCAGTGAGTCCTATTACAATGAGCAGTTCTTC. This rearrangement joins TRBV10-3 to TRBJ2-1; D gene uncertain. In germline, CDR1 is ENHRY, CDR2 SYGVKD. The CDR3 covers 13 residues. Deletions cut 0 bases from V and 4 bases from J, with 4 bases between.